This is a list of T cell receptor beta chains from one sample in a study of blood T cell repertoires in COVID-19. Clones were read by immunoSEQ multiplex PCR, and TCRdb kept only the in-frame ones, dropping some. The sample holds 400,000 to 450,000 clones, over 85% seen once. Sequenced input: peripheral blood. These receptors all come from a man aged 18 to 29 with COVID-19, enrolled during active disease. CDR3s include the opening cysteine and the closing phenylalanine or tryptophan. A D gene is named only where the DNA matches it firmly. Some rows mark clone size as missing; the rest say once, few, many or name a class of expanded clone.

j_call v_call clone_size d_call cdr3_aa cdr3_nt
TRBJ2-7 TRBV7-9 once TRBD2 CASSRGTSFPYEQYF TGTGCCAGCAGCCGAGGGACTAGTTTTCCCTACGAGCAGTACTTC
TRBJ1-1 TRBV9 . . CASTRSPGPSTEAFF TGTGCCAGCACTCGATCGCCAGGGCCCAGCACTGAAGCTTTCTTT
TRBJ2-7 TRBV7-9 . . CASSLVGREDEQYF TGTGCCAGCAGCTTAGTCGGCAGGGAGGACGAGCAGTACTTC
TRBJ1-6 TRBV2 . TRBD1 CASREGQASMPLHF TGTGCCAGCAGGGAAGGACAGGCCAGTATGCCCCTCCACTTT
TRBJ2-1 TRBV12-3/TRBV12-4 . TRBD2 CASSGLAGSEQFF TGTGCCAGCAGCGGTCTAGCGGGGAGTGAGCAGTTCTTC
TRBJ2-2 TRBV7-7 . TRBD2 CASSPGGNPNTGELFF TGTGCCAGCAGCCCGGGGGGAAACCCGAACACCGGGGAGCTGTTTTTT
TRBJ2-1 TRBV19 . TRBD2 CASSPLSLAGGSYNEQFF TGTGCCAGTAGTCCGCTCTCCCTAGCGGGAGGGTCCTACAATGAGCAGTTCTTC
TRBJ1-3 TRBV7-9 . . CASTPKGGNTIYF TGTGCCAGCACCCCAAAGGGGGGAAACACCATATATTTT
TRBJ2-2 TRBV19 . TRBD2 CASSVRTSGTGELFF TGTGCCAGTAGTGTGCGGACTAGTGGGACCGGGGAGCTGTTTTTT
TRBJ2-2 TRBV12-5 . TRBD1 CASGFPRDSNTGELFF TGTGCTAGTGGTTTCCCTCGGGACAGCAACACCGGGGAGCTGTTTTTT
TRBJ1-3 TRBV14 once TRBD1 CASSQPDREENTIYF TGTGCCAGCAGCCAACCCGACAGGGAGGAAAACACCATATATTTT
TRBJ1-2 TRBV3-1/TRBV3-2 . TRBD1 CASKGTDGYTF TGTGCCAGCAAAGGGACAGATGGCTACACCTTC
TRBJ2-1 TRBV5-1 . TRBD1 CASSLGQGASYNEQFF TGCGCCAGCAGCTTGGGACAGGGGGCTTCGTACAATGAGCAGTTCTTC
TRBJ2-7 TRBV2 many TRBD1 CASRGTGGYEQYF TGTGCCAGCAGAGGGACAGGGGGCTACGAGCAGTACTTC
TRBJ2-1 TRBV11-2 once . CASSSTSQGNEQFF TGTGCCAGCAGCTCAACCTCCCAGGGCAATGAGCAGTTCTTC
TRBJ1-5 TRBV21-1 . . CASSKQEQNQPQHF TGTGCCAGCAGCAAACAGGAACAAAATCAGCCCCAGCATTTT
TRBJ1-1 TRBV5-4 . . CASSSRSTTEAFF TGTGCCAGCAGCTCTCGGAGCACCACTGAAGCTTTCTTT
TRBJ2-4 TRBV9 . . CASSPRRENIQYF TGTGCCTCATCCCCCCGAAGGGAGAACATTCAGTACTTC
TRBJ2-1 TRBV9 . . CASSPLTGASEQFF TGTGCCAGCAGCCCATTGACAGGCGCCTCGGAGCAGTTCTTC
TRBJ2-5 TRBV30 . TRBD1 CAWGTGGAETQYF TGTGCCTGGGGGACAGGGGGTGCGGAGACCCAGTACTTC
TRBJ1-2 TRBV11-3 once . CASSLGQESGGYTF TGTGCCAGCAGCTTAGGACAGGAGTCGGGAGGCTACACCTTC
TRBJ1-2 TRBV19 once TRBD1 CASRKGLGTAYGYTF TGTGCCAGTAGAAAGGGTCTAGGGACAGCCTATGGCTACACCTTC
TRBJ2-2 TRBV19 . TRBD2 CASSPWTSGSANTGELFF TGTGCCAGTAGTCCTTGGACTAGCGGGTCCGCCAACACCGGGGAGCTGTTTTTT
TRBJ1-1 TRBV4-1 . . CASSLQGGGTEAFF TGCGCCAGCAGCTTACAGGGAGGGGGCACTGAAGCTTTCTTT
TRBJ2-4 TRBV3-1/TRBV3-2 . . CASSQDLDGDIQYF TGTGCCAGCAGCCAAGACCTCGACGGGGACATTCAGTACTTC
TRBJ2-3 TRBV2 . . CASRPDPEGDTQYF TGTGCCAGCAGACCCGACCCGGAGGGAGATACGCAGTATTTT
TRBJ2-5 TRBV5-4 . TRBD1 CASSMDRQQETQYF TGTGCCAGCAGCATGGACAGGCAGCAAGAGACCCAGTACTTC
TRBJ2-7 TRBV9 . . CASSPGGYEQYF TGTGCCAGCAGCCCAGGGGGGTACGAGCAGTACTTC
TRBJ1-2 TRBV5-1 . . CASSLAGWGDGYTF TGCGCCAGCAGCTTGGCTGGGTGGGGCGATGGCTACACCTTC
TRBJ2-7 TRBV11-3 . TRBD2 CASSRSGTDYEQYF TGTGCCAGCAGCCGAAGCGGGACGGACTACGAGCAGTACTTC
TRBJ2-7 TRBV7-9 . . CASSLEFGAVDEQYF TGTGCCAGCAGCTTAGAATTTGGAGCCGTCGACGAGCAGTACTTC
TRBJ1-1 TRBV10-2 . TRBD1 CATATGGTEAFF TGCGCCACCGCAACAGGGGGCACTGAAGCTTTCTTT
TRBJ1-2 TRBV2 . . CASSEPQYGYTF TGTGCCAGCAGTGAGCCACAGTATGGCTACACCTTC
TRBJ2-5 TRBV18 . TRBD2 CASSPAGSKGKAPGTSGVPQYF TGTGCCAGCTCACCAGCAGGGAGTAAAGGTAAGGCCCCCGGGACTAGCGGGGTTCCCCAGTACTTC
TRBJ2-1 TRBV11-3 . TRBD2 CASSLEGRGLAGGPYNEQFF TGTGCCAGCAGCTTAGAAGGGCGAGGACTAGCGGGAGGACCCTACAATGAGCAGTTCTTC
TRBJ1-1 TRBV2 . . CASSAGGRGTEAFF TGTGCCAGCAGTGCGGGGGGCAGAGGCACTGAAGCTTTCTTT
TRBJ1-1 TRBV19 . . CASSRGNTEAFF TGTGCCAGTAGCAGGGGGAACACTGAAGCTTTCTTT
TRBJ2-5 TRBV7-8 once . CASSVHRAYGTSDQYF TGTGCCAGCAGCGTCCACAGGGCATACGGCACCTCGGACCAGTACTTC
TRBJ2-7 TRBV5-5 . . CASSMTSVPYEQYF TGTGCCAGCAGCATGACATCGGTACCCTACGAGCAGTACTTC
TRBJ2-1 TRBV29-1 . TRBD2 CSVEGLAGNEQFF TGCAGCGTTGAGGGACTAGCGGGCAATGAGCAGTTCTTC
TRBJ2-1 TRBV2 . TRBD1 CASSERDSEFF TGTGCCAGCAGTGAAAGGGACAGTGAGTTCTTC
TRBJ1-2 TRBV9 . TRBD1 CASSGLGQSNYGYTF TGTGCCAGCAGCGGACTGGGACAGTCTAACTATGGCTACACCTTC
TRBJ2-3 TRBV29-1 . . CSVEEGGRDTQYF TGCAGCGTTGAAGAGGGGGGAAGAGATACGCAGTATTTT
TRBJ2-7 TRBV28 . TRBD2 CASSRPRLAGGSYEQYF TGTGCCAGCAGCCGCCCCCGGCTAGCGGGAGGGAGCTACGAGCAGTACTTC
TRBJ1-2 TRBV12-3/TRBV12-4 . TRBD1 CASSLDRARGYTF TGTGCCAGCAGCCTCGACAGGGCTCGTGGCTACACCTTC
TRBJ2-3 TRBV29-1 . TRBD2 CSVGGRASTDTQYF TGCAGCGTTGGCGGGAGGGCTAGCACAGATACGCAGTATTTT
TRBJ2-5 TRBV7-9 . . CASTSTGETQYF TGTGCCAGCACCTCGACAGGAGAGACCCAGTACTTC
TRBJ2-1 TRBV5-4 . TRBD2 CASSLLLLAGSYNEQFF TGTGCCAGCAGCTTGCTTCTATTAGCGGGCTCCTACAATGAGCAGTTCTTC
TRBJ2-1 TRBV15 . TRBD1 CATSGTGAEQFF TGTGCCACCAGCGGGACAGGGGCTGAGCAGTTCTTC
TRBJ2-6 TRBV28 . TRBD1 CASSLLGQGSSGANVLTF TGTGCCAGCAGTTTACTAGGACAGGGCTCCTCTGGGGCCAACGTCCTGACTTTC
TRBJ2-1 TRBV19 . . CASSIASSGQFF TGTGCCAGTAGTATTGCTAGCAGTGGCCAGTTCTTC
TRBJ2-7 TRBV29-1 once TRBD2 CSASSSGRSYEQYF TGCAGCGCCAGCTCTAGCGGAAGATCCTACGAGCAGTACTTC
TRBJ1-5 TRBV27 once . CASSLTRGDRQPQHF TGTGCCAGCAGTTTGACCAGGGGTGATCGTCAGCCCCAGCATTTT
TRBJ1-2 TRBV7-9 . . CASSLPYPGVQGDYGYTF TGTGCCAGCAGCTTACCGTACCCGGGAGTGCAGGGAGACTATGGCTACACCTTC
TRBJ2-1 TRBV29-1 . TRBD1 CSVDKGGQGGQFF TGCAGCGTTGATAAAGGGGGCCAGGGTGGGCAGTTCTTC
TRBJ1-4 TRBV3-1/TRBV3-2 . TRBD1 CASSQADRGREKLFF TGTGCCAGCAGCCAAGCGGACAGGGGGCGAGAAAAACTGTTTTTT
TRBJ1-1 TRBV2 . . CASSESYRNTEAFF TGTGCCAGCAGTGAATCCTATAGGAACACTGAAGCTTTCTTT
TRBJ2-1 TRBV7-9 . . CALWSSLDTDEQFF TGTGCCTTGTGGAGCTCTTTGGACACCGATGAGCAGTTCTTC
TRBJ2-1 TRBV6-4 once . CASSGTPGAYNEQFF TGTGCCAGCAGTGGGACCCCAGGGGCATACAATGAGCAGTTCTTC